Listed below are T cell receptor beta chains from one sample, sequenced in a study of technical replicates of blood from a few donors. Generated by immunoSEQ multiplex PCR, the TCRdb table keeps only in-frame clones and is missing some. The table shows about 12,000 clones, with about 95% occurring only once. The sample was PBMCs. These TCRs come from a human donor in good health. The CDR3 runs from the conserved cysteine through the conserved F or W. A D gene is named only where the DNA matches it firmly.

-	TRBV30	TRBJ2-2	CAWSVFIGELFF	TGTGCCTGGAGTGTCTTTATCGGGGAGCTGTTTTTT
TRBD1	TRBV2	TRBJ1-1	CASNTGGRGTEAFF	TGTGCCAGCAACACAGGGGGACGGGGCACTGAAGCTTTCTTT
-	TRBV29-1	TRBJ2-3	CSVEGRLRTDTQYF	TGCAGCGTTGAGGGGCGGTTACGCACAGATACGCAGTATTTT
-	TRBV29-1	TRBJ2-5	CSVALVAETQYF	TGCAGCGTTGCTCTGGTTGCGGAGACCCAGTACTTC
-	TRBV6-6	TRBJ2-7	CASSYSDFHEQYF	TGTGCCAGCAGTTACTCGGACTTCCACGAGCAGTACTTC
TRBD2	TRBV11-1	TRBJ2-1	CASSLSLGGMYNEQFF	TGTGCCAGCAGCCTCAGCCTCGGGGGGATGTACAATGAGCAGTTCTTC
-	TRBV19	TRBJ2-3	CASSIQSSTDTQYF	TGTGCCAGTAGTATACAATCAAGCACAGATACGCAGTATTTT
TRBD2	TRBV9	TRBJ2-5	CASSPPSGRDSETQYF	TGTGCCAGCAGCCCCCCTAGCGGGAGGGATTCGGAGACCCAGTACTTC
-	TRBV29-1	TRBJ1-2	CSVARLLLEGGYTF	TGCAGCGTTGCCCGCTTACTCCTGGAGGGTGGCTACACCTTC
-	TRBV18	TRBJ1-2	CASSPGGTSNYGYTF	TGTGCCAGCTCACCCGGAGGCACCTCTAACTATGGCTACACCTTC
TRBD2	TRBV15	TRBJ2-7	CATSRDLSSGLAGGPYEQYF	TGTGCCACCAGCAGAGATCTATCGTCGGGACTAGCGGGGGGACCGTACGAGCAGTACTTC
-	TRBV4-1	TRBJ2-1	CASSQDSLRYNEQFF	TGCGCCAGCAGCCAAGATTCTTTGAGATACAATGAGCAGTTCTTC
-	TRBV10-3	TRBJ2-5	CAISDHRVQETQYF	TGTGCCATCAGTGACCACAGGGTACAAGAGACCCAGTACTTC
-	TRBV4-1	TRBJ2-5	CASSPTATVQETQYF	TGCGCCAGCAGTCCGACAGCTACCGTCCAAGAGACCCAGTACTTC
TRBD2	TRBV5-5	TRBJ2-1	CASSPLAGREGGQFF	TGTGCCAGCAGCCCGCTAGCGGGGAGGGAGGGGGGGCAGTTCTTC